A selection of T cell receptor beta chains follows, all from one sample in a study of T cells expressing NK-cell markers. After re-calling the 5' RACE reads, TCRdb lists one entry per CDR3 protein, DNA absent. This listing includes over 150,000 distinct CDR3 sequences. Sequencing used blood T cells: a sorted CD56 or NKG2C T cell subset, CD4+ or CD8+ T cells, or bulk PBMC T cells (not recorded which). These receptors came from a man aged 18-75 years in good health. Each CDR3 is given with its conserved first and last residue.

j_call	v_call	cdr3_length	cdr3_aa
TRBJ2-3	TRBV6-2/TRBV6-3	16	CASSYSGRKSTDTQYF
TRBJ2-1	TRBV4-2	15	CASSEGQGRLDEQFF
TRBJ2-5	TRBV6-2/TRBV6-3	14	CASSRPGLWETQYF
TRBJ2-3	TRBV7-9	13	CAGEGPGTDTQYF
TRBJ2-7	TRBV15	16	CATSRDLLQGISEQYF
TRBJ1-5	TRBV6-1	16	CASRTTPQDSNQPQHF
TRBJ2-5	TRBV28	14	CASSLFGFGETQYF
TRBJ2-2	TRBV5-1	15	CASSLGQGSTGELFF
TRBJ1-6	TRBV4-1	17	CASSQDWDRGLDSPLHF
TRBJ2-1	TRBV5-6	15	CASSLASGHGDEQFF
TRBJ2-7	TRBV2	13	CASSEDTAYEQYF
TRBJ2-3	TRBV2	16	CASRIPRDRGADTQYF
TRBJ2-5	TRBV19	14	CASSPRTPEETQYF
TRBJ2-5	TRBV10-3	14	CASSGLAGMETQYF
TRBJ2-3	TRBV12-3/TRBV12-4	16	CASSRRTSGGEDTQYF
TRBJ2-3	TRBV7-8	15	CASSPTSFDADTQYF
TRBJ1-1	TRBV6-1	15	CASRKGPEMNTEAFF
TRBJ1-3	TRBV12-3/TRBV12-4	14	CASDDIPSGNTIYF
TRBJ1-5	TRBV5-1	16	CASSAGQGGGNQPQHF
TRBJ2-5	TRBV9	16	CASSPTSGVPQETQYF
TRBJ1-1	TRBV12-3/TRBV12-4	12	CASSLIQGQAFF
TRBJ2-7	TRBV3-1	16	CASSPQGGAASYEQYF
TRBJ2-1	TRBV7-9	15	CASSPRDRTYNEQFF
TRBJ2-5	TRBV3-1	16	CASSQGTSGGGETQYF
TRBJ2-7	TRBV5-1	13	CASSWDRDYEQYF
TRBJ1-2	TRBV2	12	CAIRTGIYGYTF
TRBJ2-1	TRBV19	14	CASSSRGGIDEQFF
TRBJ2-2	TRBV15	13	CAINRGTSGELFF
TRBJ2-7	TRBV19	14	CASSYGLAGEEQYF
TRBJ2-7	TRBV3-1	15	CASRGLGTARAEQYF
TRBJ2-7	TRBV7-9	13	CASSLATAWGQYF
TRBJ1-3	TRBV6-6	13	CASTPGNGNTIYF
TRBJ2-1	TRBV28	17	CASSLRSVSGSYNEQFF
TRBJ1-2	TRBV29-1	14	CSAGGRGGNYGYTF
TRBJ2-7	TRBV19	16	CASSPSPSGRYYEQYF
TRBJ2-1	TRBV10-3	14	CAITRTSGTNEQFF
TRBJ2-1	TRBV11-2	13	CASKQTGGNEQFF
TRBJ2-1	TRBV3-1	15	CASSPERELHNEQFF
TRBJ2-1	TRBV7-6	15	CASRALIGASNEQFF
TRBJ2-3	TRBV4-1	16	CASSQDTSGATDTQYF
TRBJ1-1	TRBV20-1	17	CSASLDWDVGGNTEAFF
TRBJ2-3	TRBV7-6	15	CASSLELDNTDTQYF
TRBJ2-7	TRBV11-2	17	CASSPPPTSQSSYEQYF
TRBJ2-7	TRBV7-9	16	CASSQNDRGRTYEQYF
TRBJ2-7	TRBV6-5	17	CASSYSYGTGVGYEQYF
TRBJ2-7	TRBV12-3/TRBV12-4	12	CASSLSRDEQYF
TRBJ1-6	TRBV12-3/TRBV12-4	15	CASSGDFLGNSPLHF
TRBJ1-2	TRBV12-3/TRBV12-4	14	CASSFVFQGKGYTF
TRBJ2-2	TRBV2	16	CASSERGLGWTGELFF
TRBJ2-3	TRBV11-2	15	CASSQGGGQADTQYF
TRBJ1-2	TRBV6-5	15	CASSYSANSGYGYTF
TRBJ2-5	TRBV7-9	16	CASSLVGAGHQETQYF